The clone carrying this T cell receptor beta chain was counted only a few times. The CDR3 has 17 residues. CDR1 LGHNA and CDR2 YSLEER come from the germline V gene. V lost 0 bases and J 4 bases, leaving 18 bases between the germline ends. This record comes from a study of T-cell reconstitution after alpha-beta-depleted transplantation in children. Unique molecular identifiers tagged the TCRbeta library. One entry per CDR3 protein results from TCRdb running MiXCR on the PCR reads. The top ten hold approximately 2% of the sample, which has 490,000 or so distinct CDR3 sequences, about 10% seen once. This sequence was found in a child aged 2 to 10 with inherited bone marrow failure, due to receive a stem cell transplant. The material sequenced was PBMCs, taken before TCRalphabeta/CD19-depleted stem cell transplant. The V call is TRBV4-3, the J call TRBJ1-1; D may be TRBD1 (5 bases). The CDR3 sequence: CASSQEPRKAGGTEAFF. The CDR3 DNA sequence: TGCGCCAGCAGCCAAGAACCGAGAAAAGCGGGGGGCACTGAAGCTTTCTTT.